These 32 T cell receptor beta chains were all obtained from the same sample, sequenced in a study of neoadjuvant anti-PD-1 for oral cavity cancer. Regarding time point: after neoadjuvant nivolumab, at surgical resection. Generated by immunoSEQ multiplex PCR, the TCRdb table keeps only in-frame clones and is missing some. This table has fewer than 90,000 clones, 85% appearing once. Specimen: PBMCs, collected after nivolumab (anti-PD-1) treatment. Source of these receptors: a person between 40 and 85 years old with oral cavity squamous cell carcinoma.

The J gene is TRBJ1-2, the V gene TRBV28; D unresolved. Between the trimmed V and J ends, which lost 8 bases and 4 bases, there was a span of 11 bases. Per the germline V gene, CDR1 is MDHEN and CDR2 is SYDVKM. CDR3 size: 12 residues. The CDR3 DNA reads TGTGCCAGCGACGACGGCAGCTATGGCTACACCTTC. Translating gives CASDDGSYGYTF.

In its sample, this clone was seen once. The V and J genes are TRBV28 and TRBJ1-2; tentative D call: TRBD1 (6 bases). Germline V gene sequence: CDR1 MDHEN, CDR2 SYDVKM. CDR3 length: 16 residues. V lost 1 base, J lost 8 bases, and 20 bases lay in between. CDR3 loop: CASSLSVGWGLDGYTF. CDR3 nucleotide sequence: TGTGCCAGCAGTTTATCGGTTGGGTGGGGGCTTGACGGCTACACCTTC.

The gene calls are TRBV6-5 and TRBJ2-7; 9 bases are shared with TRBD1. This CDR3 region has 15 residues. Germline loops: CDR1 MNHEY, CDR2 SVGAGI. Trimming removed 6 bases from V and 6 bases from J; junction bases left unmatched: 12. The CDR3 DNA follows: TGTGCCAGCAGCCGAAACTGGGACAGGGCGGGCGAGCAGTACTTC. It translates to CASSRNWDRAGEQYF.

The chain combines TRBV9 with TRBJ1-3, with 7 bases lining up with TRBD1. This CDR3 region has 15 residues. With 3 bases clipped from V and 2 bases from J, the junction kept 5 bases outside the gene matches. CDR1 is SGDLS, CDR2 YYNGEE, per germline. CDR3 protein: CASSGGGGTGNTIYF. The CDR3 nucleotides read TGTGCCAGCAGCGGGGGAGGGGGCACTGGAAACACCATATATTTT. The complete variable domain, with remaining parts taken from reference TRBV9 and TRBJ1-3, reads DSGVTQTPKHLITATGQRVTLRCSPRSGDLSVYWYQQSLDQGLQFLIQYYNGEERAKGNILERFSAQQFPDLHSELNLSSLELGDSALYFCASSGGGGTGNTIYFGEGSWLTVV.

Remarks on this clone: The junction departs from germline at one end; a sequencing error may be responsible. The CDR3 is CASSPKTRGTETFF. In nucleotides, the CDR3 is TGTGCCAGTAGTCCTAAAACCCGGGGCACTGAAACTTTCTTT. V is TRBV19 and J is TRBJ1-1; perhaps TRBD1 as D (5 bases). Looked up from germline, CDR1 is LNHDA and CDR2 is SQIVND (reference sequence). The CDR3 covers 14 residues.

The chain couples TRBV2 to TRBJ2-1, with 11 bases identical to TRBD2. V was clipped by 6 bases and J by 3 bases; unmatched bases: 4. This CDR3 is built from 15 residues. Germline V gene data show CDR1 as SNHLY and CDR2 as FYNNEI. DNA of the CDR3: TGTGCCAGCAGATTACTAGCGGGGGACTACAATGAGCAGTTCTTC. Translation gives CASRLLAGDYNEQFF. Full variable domain (outside the CDR3, taken from reference TRBV2 and TRBJ2-1): EPEVTQTPSHQVTQMGQEVILRCVPISNHLYFYWYRQILGQKVEFLVSFYNNEISEKSEIFDDQFSVERPDGSNFTLKIRSTKLEDSAMYFCASRLLAGDYNEQFFGPGTRLTVL.

The chain is built from TRBV11-2 and TRBJ2-3; D is possibly TRBD1 or TRBD2 (6 bases each). V lost 5 bases, J lost 7 bases, and 19 bases lay in between. The germline gives CDR1 SGHAT, CDR2 FQNNGV. The CDR3 sequence is 15 residues long. The CDR3 loop reads CASSPPGASRYTQYF. The CDR3 DNA reads as TGTGCCAGCAGCCCCCCGGGGGCTAGCCGGTATACGCAGTATTTT.

This clone was recorded only once. This chain connects TRBV6-5 to TRBJ1-2; TRBD1 matches 8 bases. J was trimmed by 2 bases and V by 5 bases; bases with no gene match: 7. CDR1 MNHEY and CDR2 SVGAGI come from the germline V gene. The CDR3 extends over 15 amino acids. CDR3 DNA sequence: TGTGCCAGCAGTCAACGAACAGGGGGGAACTATGGCTACACCTTC. This translates into CASSQRTGGNYGYTF.

The rearrangement uses TRBV27 and TRBJ2-7; TRBD2 might be the D (6 bases). Germline values: CDR1 MNHEY, CDR2 SMNVEV (reference sequence). The V end was cut by 7 bases, the J end by 3 bases, with 16 bases between. This CDR3 spans 14 amino acids. CDR3 in amino acids: CASTPQGRNYEQYF. The CDR3 bases are TGTGCCAGCACCCCGCAAGGGAGGAACTACGAGCAGTACTTC.

This clone was observed once. The chain links TRBV7-6 to TRBJ2-3; D not resolved. The ends were cut back, 10 bases at V and 2 bases at J, with 19 bases in the middle. The CDR3 length is 15 residues. CDR1 and CDR2 from the germline V gene are SGHVS and FNYEAQ. The CDR3: CATRPRSGFTDTQYF. CDR3 in DNA: TGTGCCACTCGTCCCAGGTCGGGTTTCACAGATACGCAGTATTTT.

For the CDR3, the DNA is TGTGCCAGTACAGGGGGGCGATCAGCCGGGGAGCTGTTTTTT. Its translation: CASTGGRSAGELFF. The rearrangement joins TRBV19 to TRBJ2-2, with D possibly matching TRBD1 (7 bases). CDR1 and CDR2 from the germline V gene are LNHDA and SQIVND (reference sequence). V lost 7 bases, J lost 6 bases, and 15 bases lay in between. This CDR3 is built from 14 residues.

The chain combines TRBV9 with TRBJ2-5; D is undetermined. Deletions cut 0 bases from V and 5 bases from J, with 11 bases between. Germline assignment: CDR1 SGDLS and CDR2 YYNGEE. This CDR3 is built from 14 residues. Here the CDR3 reads CASSVDASAETQYF. The CDR3 DNA sequence: TGTGCCAGCAGCGTAGACGCGTCCGCGGAGACCCAGTACTTC. The variable domain in full, completed from reference TRBV9 and TRBJ2-5, reads DSGVTQTPKHLITATGQRVTLRCSPRSGDLSVYWYQQSLDQGLQFLIQYYNGEERAKGNILERFSAQQFPDLHSELNLSSLELGDSALYFCASSVDASAETQYFGPGTRLLVL.

The rearrangement joins TRBV6-1 to TRBJ2-7; D is possibly TRBD2 (7 bases). V lost 0 bases and J 6 bases, leaving 21 bases between the germline ends. This CDR3 contains 17 residues. Germline V gene sequence: CDR1 MNHNS, CDR2 SASEGT. The DNA of the CDR3 is TGTGCCAGCAGTGAAGCGGGCCTACAGGGAGGGGCGGGCGAGCAGTACTTC. It is translated as CASSEAGLQGGAGEQYF.

V is TRBV5-1 and J is TRBJ2-7, with 8 bases fitting TRBD1. Germline CDR1 and CDR2: SGHRS and YFSETQ. The junction had 5 bases not matched to a gene; V was cut back by 3 bases and J by 0 bases. This CDR3 has 15 residues. DNA of the CDR3: TGCGCCAGCAGCTCGGACAGGGTGAACTCCTACGAGCAGTACTTC. Its translation: CASSSDRVNSYEQYF. The full variable domain, completed using reference TRBV5-1 and TRBJ2-7, is KAGVTQTPRYLIKTRGQQVTLSCSPISGHRSVSWYQQTPGQGLQFLFEYFSETQRNKGNFPGRFSGRQFSNSRSEMNVSTLELGDSALYLCASSSDRVNSYEQYFGPGTRLTVT.

The chain is built from TRBV6-5 and TRBJ2-2; 8 bases agree with TRBD2. The trim removed 11 bases at V and 5 bases at J, leaving 13 bases unmatched. The CDR3 totals 15 residues. From germline, CDR1 is MNHEY and CDR2 SVGAGI. This CDR3 reads CASGRSGSGTGELFF. For the CDR3, the DNA is TGTGCCTCTGGGAGAAGCGGGAGCGGAACCGGGGAGCTGTTTTTT.

V usage is TRBV15 and J usage is TRBJ2-7; the D is unclear. V gave up 11 bases and J gave up 1 base, with 6 bases separating them. Per the germline V gene, CDR1 is LNHNV and CDR2 is YYDKDF (reference sequence). This CDR3 is 10 amino acids long. In DNA form, the CDR3 reads TGTGCCGGGGAATCCTACGAGCAGTACTTC. Protein sequence: CAGESYEQYF.

V is TRBV2 and J is TRBJ2-1; 8 bases are shared with TRBD2. The CDR3 loop spans 14 amino acids. Losses at the gene ends were 4 bases for V and 5 bases for J; bases not matched to a gene: 4. In germline, CDR1 is SNHLY, CDR2 FYNNEI. The CDR3 sequence: CASSGLAYDNEQFF. The CDR3 DNA is TGTGCCAGCAGTGGACTAGCGTACGACAATGAGCAGTTCTTC.

V is TRBV11-2 and J is TRBJ1-2, with a possible D match to TRBD1 (5 bases). V was clipped by 0 bases and J by 10 bases, with 12 bases between them. The germline CDR1 and CDR2 sequences are SGHAT and FQNNGV. The CDR3 is made up of 13 amino acids. The CDR3 spells CASSLDNRHDYTF. CDR3 coding DNA: TGTGCCAGCAGCTTAGATAACAGGCACGACTACACCTTC.

J is TRBJ1-5 and V is TRBV5-6, with D possibly being TRBD1 (5 bases). Between the trimmed V and J ends, which lost 4 bases and 2 bases, there was a span of 10 bases. Germline V gene lookup returns CDR1 SGHDT and CDR2 YYEEEE. The CDR3 covers 14 residues. Here the CDR3 DNA reads TGTGCCAGCAGCACAGGAGAGGGCAATCAGCCCCAGCATTTT. This sequence encodes CASSTGEGNQPQHF.

CDR3 DNA: TGTGCCAGCAGTTACGAGGGATCAGGGCAGCCCCAGCATTTT. Its protein is CASSYEGSGQPQHF. The chain uses TRBV6-5 and TRBJ1-5; a weak D match, TRBD1 (5 bases). Germline CDR1 reads MNHEY; CDR2 reads SVGAGI. V gave up 2 bases and J gave up 7 bases, with 12 bases separating them. This CDR3 is 14 amino acids long.

The gene calls are TRBV29-1 and TRBJ2-1, with TRBD1 matching over 8 bases. CDR1 is SQVTM, CDR2 ANQGSEA, per germline. The CDR3 loop spans 16 amino acids. J gave up 6 bases and V 3 bases, and 13 bases lay outside the gene matches. CDR3 in amino acids: CSVEDRALARSNEQFF. CDR3 sequence (DNA): TGCAGCGTTGAGGACAGGGCCCTAGCAAGGAGCAATGAGCAGTTCTTC.

The chain uses TRBV6-1 and TRBJ1-5; D is uncertain. CDR3 size: 15 residues. V was trimmed by 10 bases and J by 0 bases, leaving 16 bases between them. Looked up from germline, CDR1 is MNHNS and CDR2 is SASEGT. In DNA, the CDR3 is TGTGCCACTCCGACGGTAAGGACTAGCAATCAGCCCCAGCATTTT. Encoded protein: CATPTVRTSNQPQHF.

This clone was seen more than once but under ten times. DNA for the CDR3: TGTGCCAGCAGCTTGGGGGGGAAGGGCACCGGGGAGCTGTTTTTT. Encoded protein: CASSLGGKGTGELFF. The V gene is TRBV5-4, the J gene TRBJ2-2; the D gene could be TRBD1 or TRBD2 (5 bases each). This CDR3 has 15 amino acids. V lost 0 bases, J lost 4 bases, and 10 bases lay in between. Germline V lookup: CDR1 SGHNT, CDR2 YYREEE (reference sequence).

This CDR3 reads CASSEPGGPAEQYF. CDR3 nucleotide sequence: TGTGCCAGCAGTGAACCGGGAGGGCCGGCCGAGCAGTACTTC. The gene calls are TRBV2 and TRBJ2-7; 8 nucleotides agree with TRBD2. The CDR3 has 14 residues. J gave up 6 bases and V 2 bases, and 6 bases lay outside the gene matches. The germline CDR1 and CDR2 sequences are SNHLY and FYNNEI.

Only one count was recorded for this clone. The chain recombines TRBV9 with TRBJ2-3; either TRBD1 or TRBD2 may fit D (5 bases each). The CDR3 spans 14 residues. V was pared by 3 bases and J by 0 bases, with 8 bases between. Germline V gene data show CDR1 as SGDLS and CDR2 as YYNGEE. In nucleotides, the CDR3 is TGTGCCAGCAGCGGACGGGACAGCACAGATACGCAGTATTTT. Amino acids: CASSGRDSTDTQYF.

The chain is built from TRBV5-1 and TRBJ2-7; the D is unclear. CDR1 and CDR2 (germline): SGHRS, YFSETQ. The ends were cut back, 2 bases at V and 1 base at J, with 7 bases in the middle. This CDR3 is 13 amino acids long. CDR3 region: CASSFQVSYEQYF. The CDR3 coding sequence is TGCGCCAGCAGCTTCCAGGTTTCCTACGAGCAGTACTTC. The variable domain in full, completed from reference TRBV5-1 and TRBJ2-7, reads KAGVTQTPRYLIKTRGQQVTLSCSPISGHRSVSWYQQTPGQGLQFLFEYFSETQRNKGNFPGRFSGRQFSNSRSEMNVSTLELGDSALYLCASSFQVSYEQYFGPGTRLTVT.

This CDR3 reads CASSQGAQGSYEQYF. The CDR3 DNA is TGTGCCAGCAGCCAAGGTGCGCAAGGTTCCTACGAGCAGTACTTC. V gene TRBV14 combines with J gene TRBJ2-7, with D unclear. Trimming shortened V by 1 base and J by 1 base, and 11 bases separated the two germline ends. Germline assignment: CDR1 SGHDN and CDR2 FVKESK. The CDR3 runs to 15 residues.

The chain uses TRBV7-8 and TRBJ1-1; D is uncertain. This CDR3 comprises 13 residues. Per the germline V gene, CDR1 is SGHVS and CDR2 is FQNEAQ. Trimming removed 1 base from V and 12 bases from J, with 15 bases in between. CDR3 in DNA: TGTGCCAGCAGCTTAGAGGCGGAAACGAAGACTTTCTTT. Translation gives CASSLEAETKTFF.

The chain carries TRBV5-1 and TRBJ2-3; no clear D gene. In germline, CDR1 is SGHRS, CDR2 YFSETQ. The CDR3 loop spans 12 amino acids. Trimming removed 1 base from V and 3 bases from J, with 3 bases in between. As DNA, the CDR3 is TGCGCCAGCAGCTTGACGACAGATACGCAGTATTTT. It codes for CASSLTTDTQYF.

This sequence joins TRBV9 and TRBJ2-1; perhaps TRBD2 as D (7 bases). The ends were cut back, 8 bases at V and 9 bases at J, with 21 bases in the middle. The CDR3 totals 14 residues. CDR1 and CDR2 (germline): SGDLS, YYNGEE. The CDR3 DNA follows: TGTGCCAGGGCCCTGGGGAGGGGGGGCAGTGAGCAGTTCTTC. As protein: CARALGRGGSEQFF.

The chain combines TRBV9 with TRBJ2-7; D is uncertain. Germline-derived CDR1 and CDR2 are SGDLS and YYNGEE. Trimming removed 4 bases from V and 3 bases from J, with 14 bases in between. The CDR3 loop spans 14 amino acids. CDR3 loop: CASSPRTENYEQYF. CDR3 nucleotides: TGTGCCAGCAGCCCCCGGACGGAGAACTACGAGCAGTACTTC.

The rearrangement uses TRBV30 and TRBJ1-5; possible D gene TRBD1, 5 bases. With 2 bases removed from V and 2 bases from J, the gap between germline ends came to 10 bases. Germline V gene sequence: CDR1 GTSNPN, CDR2 SVGIG (reference sequence). The CDR3 is made up of 14 amino acids. The CDR3, as DNA: TGTGCCTGGAGTAAAGACAGCGGCAATCAGCCCCAGCATTTT. Amino acids: CAWSKDSGNQPQHF. The variable domain in full, with the rest retrieved from reference TRBV30 and TRBJ1-5, is SQTIHQWPATLVQPVGSPLSLECTVEGTSNPNLYWYRQAAGRGLQLLFYSVGIGQISSEVPQNLSASRPQDRQFILSSKKLLLSDSGFYLCAWSKDSGNQPQHFGDGTRLSIL.